Shown below are 13 T cell receptor beta chains from a single sample sequenced in a study of cytomegalovirus exposure and HLA in healthy donors. Assay used: immunoSEQ multiplex PCR; TCRdb lists only in-frame clones, some missing. In the table there are some 310,000 clones, roughly 90% of which are singletons. Input material: PBMCs. The receptors stem from a man younger than 45 in good health and CMV-seronegative.

This rearrangement joins TRBV5-1 to TRBJ2-1; D might be TRBD1 (5 bases). The CDR3 has 13 residues. V lost 2 bases and J 9 bases, leaving 12 bases between the germline ends. The germline gives CDR1 SGHRS, CDR2 YFSETQ. CDR3 coding DNA: TGCGCCAGCAGCTTTATTGGGGCCGGTGAGCAGTTCTTC. Amino acid sequence: CASSFIGAGEQFF.

The chain links TRBV6-1 to TRBJ2-5; D might be TRBD2 (5 bases). The germline V gene has CDR1 MNHNS and CDR2 SASEGT. Trimming took 4 bases from V and 1 from J, leaving 19 bases between them. This CDR3 has 17 residues. The CDR3 loop is CASSAAFQTGSQETQYF. The CDR3 DNA follows: TGTGCCAGCAGTGCCGCGTTTCAGACGGGGAGCCAAGAGACCCAGTACTTC.

This chain joins TRBV27 and TRBJ2-7; D is perhaps TRBD1 (6 bases). The germline V and J ends were trimmed by 5 bases and 2 bases, with 13 bases remaining between them. This CDR3 spans 14 amino acids. Germline V gives CDR1 MNHEY, CDR2 SMNVEV (reference sequence). DNA for the CDR3: TGTGCCAGCAGTATCAGGGGCCAAGCCTACGAGCAGTACTTC. Translation gives CASSIRGQAYEQYF.

This clone was counted once. V usage is TRBV7-9 and J usage is TRBJ1-2; unclear D gene. This CDR3 spans 13 amino acids. V lost 4 bases, J lost 6 bases, and 12 bases lay in between. Per germline, CDR1 SEHNR and CDR2 FQNEAQ (reference sequence). CDR3 DNA: TGTGCCAGCAGCTCAGGCGACCCCCATGGCTACACCTTC. Translated, it gives CASSSGDPHGYTF.

The chain is built from TRBV18 and TRBJ2-7; possibly TRBD2 for D (5 bases). This CDR3 is 13 amino acids long. Germline V gene sequence: CDR1 KGHSH, CDR2 LQKENI. V lost 3 bases, J lost 6 bases, and 12 bases lay in between. CDR3 loop: CASSPSAATEQYF. DNA for the CDR3: TGTGCCAGCTCACCTAGCGCCGCCACCGAGCAGTACTTC. Combining the CDR3 with reference TRBV18 and TRBJ2-7 gives the whole variable domain NAGVMQNPRHLVRRRGQEARLRCSPMKGHSHVYWYRQLPEEGLKFMVYLQKENIIDESGMPKERFSAEFPKEGPSILRIQQVVRGDSAAYFCASSPSAATEQYFGPGTRLTVT.

This chain links TRBV27 with TRBJ2-5, with D perhaps matching TRBD1 (6 bases). CDR3 size: 14 residues. V dropped 5 bases and J dropped 5 bases, with 15 bases sitting between them. Germline V lookup: CDR1 MNHEY, CDR2 SMNVEV (reference sequence). CDR3: CASSPRQVYETQYF. The CDR3 nucleotides are TGTGCCAGCAGTCCCCGACAGGTTTATGAGACCCAGTACTTC.

This sequence joins TRBV10-1 and TRBJ2-5; TRBD2 agrees at 11 bases. This CDR3 is 15 amino acids long. V shed 2 bases and J 5 bases; nucleotides not matched to a gene: 4. CDR1 WNHNN and CDR2 SYGVQD come from the germline V gene (reference sequence). CDR3 coding DNA: TGCGCCAGCAGTGAGATAGCGGGGGGGCGGGAGACCCAGTACTTC. Residues: CASSEIAGGRETQYF.

The chain combines TRBV9 with TRBJ2-7; TRBD1 is a possible D gene (5 bases). Germline V gives CDR1 SGDLS, CDR2 YYNGEE. Trimming pared 0 bases from V and 4 bases from J, leaving 14 bases between. The CDR3 has 15 residues. CDR3 amino acids: CASSVAAGKPYEQYF. The CDR3 nucleotides are TGTGCCAGCAGCGTAGCTGCAGGGAAGCCTTACGAGCAGTACTTC.

J is TRBJ2-1 and V is TRBV11-3; D might be TRBD2 (6 bases). The CDR3 length is 15 residues. Between the trimmed V and J ends, which lost 5 bases and 3 bases, there was a span of 14 bases. The germline gives CDR1 SGHNT, CDR2 YENEEA. CDR3 residues: CASSRDSRVYNEQFF. For the CDR3, the DNA is TGTGCCAGCAGCCGGGACTCCCGGGTCTACAATGAGCAGTTCTTC.

This sequence joins TRBV13 and TRBJ2-2; 10 positions agree with TRBD2. There are 16 residues in the CDR3. The ends lost 5 bases at V and 4 bases at J; junction bases unmatched: 7. The germline gives CDR1 PRHDT, CDR2 FYEKMQ (reference sequence). The CDR3 DNA is TGTGCCAGCAGCACTTCGACTAGCGGGCTCACCGGGGAGCTGTTTTTT. It is translated as CASSTSTSGLTGELFF.

The chain joins TRBV2 to TRBJ1-5; TRBD1 is a possible D gene (6 bases). The CDR3 spans 13 residues. CDR1 is SNHLY and CDR2 is FYNNEI in the germline V gene. Trimming left V 8 bases short and J 4 bases short, with 12 bases between. The CDR3 spells CASGGQQNQPQHF. As DNA, the CDR3 is TGTGCCAGCGGGGGACAACAAAATCAGCCCCAGCATTTT. Full variable domain (remainder filled in from reference TRBV2 and TRBJ1-5): EPEVTQTPSHQVTQMGQEVILRCVPISNHLYFYWYRQILGQKVEFLVSFYNNEISEKSEIFDDQFSVERPDGSNFTLKIRSTKLEDSAMYFCASGGQQNQPQHFGDGTRLSIL.

This rearrangement joins TRBV5-1 to TRBJ1-3; no clear D gene. CDR3 length equals 15 residues. V lost 3 bases, J lost 6 bases, and 16 bases lay in between. CDR1 is SGHRS, CDR2 YFSETQ, per germline. As DNA, the CDR3 is TGCGCCAGCAGCTCAGGCCTGGGAGATAAAAACACCATATATTTT. Amino acid sequence: CASSSGLGDKNTIYF.

The CDR3 is CASSGEGLAGNEQFF. The CDR3 DNA sequence: TGTGCCAGCAGCGGAGAGGGACTAGCGGGCAATGAGCAGTTCTTC. This sequence joins TRBV9 and TRBJ2-1, with 12 bases lining up with TRBD2. The CDR3 sequence is 15 residues long. Unmatched junction bases numbered 4, after V lost 3 bases and J lost 6 bases. In germline, CDR1 is SGDLS, CDR2 YYNGEE.